This TCR beta chain stems from a study of OX40 agonist ivuxolimab in advanced cancers. For the wider study: Ivuxolimab, which targeted the costimulatory receptor OX40 (CD134), was an agonistic, fully human IgG2 monoclonal antibody. Intravenous ivuxolimab was administered to patients every 2 weeks at six dose levels: 0.01, 0.1, 0.3, 1.5, 3 and 10 mg/kg. Of the approximately 50 dose-escalation patients, hepatocellular carcinoma was present in some 19, melanoma in approximately 15, renal cell carcinoma in 9 and head and neck cancer in 9. In the dose-escalation cohort, around four fifths of patients were male, and the mean age was approximately 60 years, with a range of about 23 to 90. Prior anti-PD-1, anti-PD-L1 or anti-CTLA-4 therapy was permitted, and checkpoint inhibitors had been received by more than 35% of dose-escalation patients. Partial responses occurred in three dose-escalation patients: two with cutaneous melanoma and one with hepatocellular carcinoma. Peripheral TCRbeta sequencing aimed to test whether ivuxolimab altered TCR sequence diversity and caused clonal T-cell expansion. The monotherapy dose-escalation portion (N of about 49 patients) of the phase I ivuxolimab trial is reported in the paper. What the work shows at the level of the full study, not this receptor alone: In the 0.1-3.0 mg/kg groups, partial responders were among the patients with the lowest normalized peripheral clonal expansion, particularly in CD8+ T cells. After ivuxolimab, expanded clones were on average more numerous among CD8+ T cells than among CD4+ T cells. At doses of 0.1 to 3.0 mg/kg, clonal expansion of both CD4+ and CD8+ blood T cells was observed from baseline to week 6. The antigen specificity of the peripheral T cells that underwent clonal expansion was not determined. Low levels of normalized T-cell clonal expansion were also shown by some nonresponding patients.

The V end gives up 0 bases and the J end 7 bases, leaving 6 bases in the junction not matched to a gene. Based on the germline V gene, the CDR1 and CDR2 sequences are SGHRS and YFSETQ. The CDR3 covers 15 residues, taking in both the cysteine and the phenylalanine. Solely the CDR3 DNA is kept, with 45 bases framed from the first base. Patients with autoimmune disease history or receiving systemic immunosuppression were excluded from the trial. Peripheral blood for TCR sequencing was collected from all dose cohorts at baseline, on cycle 4 day 1, and on cycle 7 day 1. Samples were obtained from an open-label, multicenter, first-in-human phase I dose-escalation trial of ivuxolimab. The trial enrolled adults with locally advanced or metastatic head and neck squamous cell, hepatocellular, melanoma or renal cell carcinoma. Before TCR sequencing, CD4+ T cells and CD8+ T cells were sorted from peripheral blood as separate populations.

Regarding this clone: Which antigen it targets is not known. No base-level quality is on record; no much larger clone is a single base apart.

Genomic DNA was isolated from the sorted cells so that the TCRbeta CDR3 region could be sequenced. TCRbeta CDR3 regions were sequenced using the immunoSEQ Assay. The clones in this table, taken by TCRdb from immuneACCESS, are in-frame only. Not every clone is retained; where verified, under half of the shortfall comes from an unresolved V gene, and the cause of the rest is unknown. The sample contains about 82,000 clones, approximately 92% of them found a single time. The biggest ten clones account for roughly 0.65% of the sample. This receptor was taken from an adult with an advanced solid tumor such as melanoma, head and neck, liver or kidney cancer. The sample consisted of CD4+ or CD8+ T cells sorted from blood, taken in a trial of the OX40 agonist ivuxolimab. The sequence joins TRBV5-1 to TRBJ2-2; TRBD2 agrees with 7 junctional bases. For the CDR3, the sequence is CASSLGAGVVGELFF. The base sequence is TGCGCCAGCAGCTTGGGGGCGGGAGTCGTCGGGGAGCTGTTTTTT. The entire variable domain, with the stretches around the CDR3 drawn from the reference TRBV5-1 and TRBJ2-2 proteins, is KAGVTQTPRYLIKTRGQQVTLSCSPISGHRSVSWYQQTPGQGLQFLFEYFSETQRNKGNFPGRFSGRQFSNSRSEMNVSTLELGDSALYLCASSLGAGVVGELFFGEGSRLTVL.